Listed below are T cell receptor beta chains from one sample, sequenced in a study of tumor T cells in aggressive B-cell lymphoma. Generated by immunoSEQ multiplex PCR, the TCRdb table keeps only in-frame clones and is missing some. The data contain 6,500 to 9,500 clones, about 81% of them singletons. The sequenced sample consisted of tumor tissue. These receptors came from an adult with diffuse large B cell lymphoma. The CDR3 runs from the conserved cysteine through the conserved F or W. Each record gives: CDR3 protein, CDR3 DNA, V gene, clone size, J gene, D gene. The D gene is left open where the match is weak. Not all rows give a size; the values are once, few, many and, for expanded clones, a class.

CASSLTHWREGENIQYF TGTGCCAGCAGCTTAACCCATTGGCGGGAGGGCGAAAACATTCAGTACTTC TRBV7-3 . TRBJ2-4 TRBD2
CASSKDRGNGYTF TGTGCCAGCAGTAAGGACAGGGGAAATGGCTACACCTTC TRBV2 . TRBJ1-2 TRBD1
CASSSLAYRGRQETQYF TGTGCCAGCAGTTCACTAGCCTACAGGGGCCGGCAAGAGACCCAGTACTTC TRBV28 . TRBJ2-5 .
CASSPRVTGTANTEAFF TGTGCCAGCTCACCAAGAGTAACCGGGACAGCGAACACTGAAGCTTTCTTT TRBV18 . TRBJ1-1 TRBD1
CASSPPGGTEAFF TGTGCCAGCAGCCCCCCAGGGGGCACTGAAGCTTTCTTT TRBV7-9 once TRBJ1-1 TRBD1
CASSAPGQGARDTQYF TGTGCCAGCAGCGCCCCCGGACAGGGGGCGAGAGATACGCAGTATTTT TRBV9 . TRBJ2-3 TRBD1
CASSSGSYEQYF TGTGCCAGTTCTAGCGGGAGCTACGAGCAGTACTTC TRBV19 . TRBJ2-7 TRBD2
CASSGDRDRLTDTQYF TGTGCCAGCAGCGGCGATAGGGACAGACTCACAGATACGCAGTATTTT TRBV9 . TRBJ2-3 TRBD1
CASSLDRGLGNEQFF TGTGCCAGCAGCTTAGACAGGGGGCTCGGAAATGAGCAGTTCTTC TRBV5-4 . TRBJ2-1 TRBD1
CASSPGTSGYEQYF TGTGCCAGCAGCCCAGGGACTAGCGGCTACGAGCAGTACTTC TRBV9 . TRBJ2-7 TRBD2
CASSEFVGEQFF TGTGCCAGCAGTGAATTCGTCGGTGAGCAGTTCTTC TRBV25-1 few TRBJ2-1 .
CASSADGQGMDSPLHF TGTGCCAGCAGCGCCGACGGACAGGGGATGGATTCACCCCTCCACTTT TRBV9 . TRBJ1-6 TRBD1
CASSVGSSGGYNEQFF TGTGCCAGCAGCGTAGGAAGTAGCGGGGGATACAATGAGCAGTTCTTC TRBV9 . TRBJ2-1 TRBD2
CASSHQGLAGATGELFF TGTGCCAGCAGCCATCAGGGGCTAGCGGGAGCCACCGGGGAGCTGTTTTTT TRBV14 . TRBJ2-2 TRBD2
CAWSVLGGSEAFF TGTGCCTGGAGTGTACTAGGGGGATCTGAAGCTTTCTTT TRBV30 . TRBJ1-1 .
CASSSTFVLYTEAFF TGTGCCAGCAGCTCTACCTTCGTCCTTTACACTGAAGCTTTCTTT TRBV14 . TRBJ1-1 .
CASSGLPGSEKLFF TGTGCCAGCAGTGGATTACCAGGAAGCGAAAAACTGTTTTTT TRBV25-1 . TRBJ1-4 .
CASIGGTQYGYTF TGTGCCAGCATCGGCGGGACTCAATATGGCTACACCTTC TRBV11-2 . TRBJ1-2 .
CASSPGNTIYF TGTGCCAGCAGCCCGGGAAACACCATATATTTT TRBV4-2 . TRBJ1-3 .
CASSEARLYPPTIEQFF TGTGCCAGCAGTGAAGCGCGGCTGTACCCCCCCACAATTGAGCAGTTCTTC TRBV6-1 . TRBJ2-1 .
CASSNWGGRGTDTQYF TGTGCCAGCAGCAATTGGGGGGGAAGAGGCACAGATACGCAGTATTTT TRBV4-2 . TRBJ2-3 TRBD2
CASSQDRGTLGYTF TGCGCCAGCAGCCAAGACAGGGGGACCCTAGGCTACACCTTC TRBV4-3 . TRBJ1-2 TRBD1
CASSPGGAGRTEAFF TGCGCCAGCAGCCCAGGGGGCGCAGGAAGGACTGAAGCTTTCTTT TRBV4-3 . TRBJ1-1 TRBD1
CASSSGQGVGYGYTF TGTGCCAGCAGCTCAGGACAGGGGGTGGGATATGGCTACACCTTC TRBV7-9 few TRBJ1-2 TRBD1
CASSSGTGWPEAFF TGTGCCAGCAGTTCCGGGACAGGGTGGCCTGAGGCTTTCTTT TRBV6-5 . TRBJ1-1 TRBD1